This T cell receptor (beta chain) was identified in a study of blood T cell repertoires in COVID-19. Germline V gene sequence: CDR1 KGHSH, CDR2 LQKENI. CDR3 length: 15 residues. Trimming took 2 bases from V and 2 from J; bases not matched to a gene: 5. Original processing methods: Amplification of reference gene primers provided the estimated nucleated cell counts. Using immunoSEQ multiplex PCR, the repertoire was profiled, and TCRdb retains in-frame clones only, with some absent. V and J calls and clone size are given by that table; D and trimming were obtained from the DNA. The table has approximately 150,000 clones, around 86% seen once; the top ten hold over 10%.

The source of this sequence is a man between 65 and 85 years old who had recovered from COVID-19. The sequenced sample was peripheral blood. The chain couples TRBV18 to TRBJ2-7; 8 nucleotides agree with TRBD2. The CDR3 loop is CASSPGVGRAYEQYF. In DNA form, the CDR3 reads TGTGCCAGCTCACCAGGAGTCGGGAGGGCCTACGAGCAGTACTTC.